This section outlines one TCR beta chain sequence together with its context. This entry is derived from a study of blood T cells in healthy people across ages. The use of a sample-barcoded 5' primer and a J-beta primer mix characterized a second PCR of roughly 6 to 11 cycles. One entry per CDR3 protein results from TCRdb running MiXCR on the 5' RACE reads. In the table there are about 700,000 distinct CDR3 sequences, roughly 30% of which are singletons. Ten milliliters of peripheral blood were drawn from each donor. Sequencing used blood. The source is a woman of 80 years or more in good health.

The CDR3 protein is CASSLDRPNYGYTF. CDR3 coding DNA: TGTGCCAGCTCACTAGACAGACCTAACTATGGCTACACCTTC. V and J are TRBV18 and TRBJ1-2, with D perhaps TRBD1 (5 bases). CDR1 and CDR2 from the germline V gene are KGHSH and LQKENI. CDR3 size: 14 residues. Trimming pared 4 bases from V and 0 bases from J, leaving 9 bases between.